Presented here are 28 T cell receptor beta chains from one specimen sequenced in a study of blood T cell repertoires in COVID-19. This table comes from immunoSEQ multiplex PCR, and its TCRdb copy is limited to in-frame clones, with some not included. The table includes about 190,000 clones, roughly three quarters detected once. The sequenced sample consisted of PBMCs or T cells enriched from blood (not recorded which). The source of these receptors is a woman between 50 and 59 years old with acute COVID-19.

The gene calls are TRBV5-4 and TRBJ1-1, with D possibly TRBD1 on 5 matching bases. V lost 5 bases, J lost 4 bases, and 15 bases lay in between. Germline CDR1 SGHNT, CDR2 YYREEE (reference sequence). CDR3 length: 14 residues. In DNA, the CDR3 is TGTGCCAGCAGTACCGGGACGGGGGGCACTGAAGCTTTCTTT. Protein product: CASSTGTGGTEAFF.

The chain has TRBV7-9 and TRBJ1-6; 9 nucleotides line up with TRBD1. Germline V CDR1 and CDR2: SEHNR, FQNEAQ (reference sequence). The CDR3 consists of 15 residues. Trimming removed 4 bases from V and 7 bases from J; junction bases left unmatched: 5. CDR3 amino acids: CASSSSGQGNSPLHF. The CDR3 DNA reads as TGTGCCAGCAGCTCATCGGGACAGGGCAATTCACCCCTCCACTTT. Based on the CDR3 plus reference TRBV7-9 and TRBJ1-6, the full variable domain is DTGVSQNPRHKITKRGQNVTFRCDPISEHNRLYWYRQTLGQGPEFLTYFQNEAQLEKSRLLSDRFSAERPKGSFSTLEIQRTEQGDSAMYLCASSSSGQGNSPLHFGNGTRLTVT.

The table lists this clone with a few counts. The chain couples TRBV28 to TRBJ1-2, with 7 bases matching TRBD1. The CDR3 has 12 amino acids. In germline, CDR1 is MDHEN, CDR2 SYDVKM. The trim removed 6 bases at V and 5 bases at J, leaving 3 bases unmatched. The CDR3 here is CASSGTAYGYTF. CDR3 sequence (DNA): TGTGCCAGCAGCGGGACAGCTTATGGCTACACCTTC.

The V gene is TRBV4-1, the J gene TRBJ1-2; D may be TRBD1 (5 bases). Germline V gene lookup returns CDR1 MGHRA and CDR2 YSYEKL. CDR3 length: 15 amino acids. Between the trimmed V and J ends, which lost 1 base and 5 bases, there was a span of 14 bases. The CDR3 loop reads CASSQAGGGRYGYTF. CDR3 DNA: TGCGCCAGCAGCCAAGCCGGGGGAGGGAGGTATGGCTACACCTTC.

The rearrangement uses TRBV19 and TRBJ2-3, with D hard to call. V dropped 1 base and J dropped 2 bases, with 7 bases sitting between them. Germline V gives CDR1 LNHDA, CDR2 SQIVND (reference sequence). The CDR3 has 14 residues. The CDR3: CASSIVALTDTQYF. The CDR3 DNA reads as TGTGCCAGTAGTATAGTGGCTCTCACAGATACGCAGTATTTT.

V is TRBV9 and J is TRBJ1-5; a possible D gene is TRBD1 (5 bases). Per the germline V gene, CDR1 is SGDLS and CDR2 is YYNGEE. The CDR3 covers 15 residues. Trimming took off 3 bases at V and 1 base at J, with 11 bases between the two ends. This CDR3 is CASSANPGSNQPQHF. The DNA of the CDR3 is TGTGCCAGCAGCGCCAATCCAGGGAGCAATCAGCCCCAGCATTTT. The variable domain in full, with the rest retrieved from reference TRBV9 and TRBJ1-5, is DSGVTQTPKHLITATGQRVTLRCSPRSGDLSVYWYQQSLDQGLQFLIQYYNGEERAKGNILERFSAQQFPDLHSELNLSSLELGDSALYFCASSANPGSNQPQHFGDGTRLSIL.

The V gene is TRBV3-1 (or the pseudogene TRBV3-2), the J gene TRBJ1-2, with 10 bases matching TRBD1. Looked up from germline, CDR1 is LGHDT and CDR2 is YNNKEL (reference sequence). V lost 4 bases to trimming and J lost 4 bases; unmatched junction nucleotides: 9. The CDR3 is 16 residues long. CDR3 DNA: TGTGCCAGCAGCCTGGCCGGGACAGGGGTTGCCTATGGCTACACCTTC. Its protein is CASSLAGTGVAYGYTF.

The J gene is TRBJ2-5, the V gene TRBV24-1; 7 bases are shared with TRBD1. Germline assignment: CDR1 KGHDR and CDR2 SFDVKD. This CDR3 contains 15 residues. V shed 0 bases, J shed 3 bases, and the junction held 3 bases outside the gene matches. The CDR3 reads CATSDLQGGEETQYF. CDR3 coding DNA: TGTGCCACCAGTGATTTGCAAGGGGGCGAAGAGACCCAGTACTTC.

This sequence joins TRBV19 and TRBJ1-2; D may be TRBD1 (6 bases). V was clipped by 10 bases and J by 6 bases, with 18 bases between them. CDR1 is LNHDA and CDR2 is SQIVND in the germline V gene (reference sequence). The length of the CDR3 is 13 residues. CDR3: CATEQGGLHGYTF. The CDR3 bases are TGTGCCACAGAACAGGGCGGATTACATGGCTACACCTTC.

This chain links TRBV6-5 with TRBJ1-6; 9 bases map to TRBD1. This CDR3 has 14 amino acids. The ends lost 7 bases at V and 9 bases at J; junction bases unmatched: 7. CDR1 is MNHEY and CDR2 is SVGAGI in the germline V gene. Here the CDR3 reads CASTRTGVGSPLHF. The CDR3 DNA is TGTGCCAGCACCCGGACAGGGGTGGGTTCACCCCTCCACTTT.

The chain couples TRBV5-1 to TRBJ2-1; TRBD1 matches at 8 bases. J lost 2 bases, V lost 2 bases, and 3 bases had no gene match. The germline V gene encodes CDR1 SGHRS and CDR2 YFSETQ. CDR3 length: 15 residues. CDR3 DNA: TGCGCCAGCAGCTTTTTACAGGGGGCCTACAATGAGCAGTTCTTC. The encoded protein is CASSFLQGAYNEQFF.

The chain is built from TRBV18 and TRBJ2-7; 7 bases align to TRBD2. The trim removed 6 bases at V and 2 bases at J, leaving 4 bases unmatched. Germline loops: CDR1 KGHSH, CDR2 LQKENI. This CDR3 comprises 13 residues. The CDR3 loop is CASSLAVAYEQYV. CDR3 DNA sequence: TGTGCCAGCTCCCTAGCGGTGGCCTACGAGCAGTACGTC.

The V and J genes are TRBV5-4 and TRBJ2-1; 9 bases are a match to TRBD2. Unmatched junction bases numbered 11, after V lost 3 bases and J lost 10 bases. CDR1 and CDR2 from the germline V gene are SGHNT and YYREEE (reference sequence). The CDR3 totals 15 residues. CDR3 sequence reads: CASSSERGAVTEQFF. The CDR3, as DNA: TGTGCCAGCAGCTCCGAGCGGGGGGCCGTAACGGAGCAGTTCTTC.

The gene calls are TRBV10-2 and TRBJ1-5; D might be TRBD1 (5 bases). The CDR3 sequence is 18 residues long. V shed 4 bases and J shed 0 bases, with 19 bases lying between them. CDR1 and CDR2 from the germline V gene are WSHSY and SAAADI. In DNA, the CDR3 is TGCGCCAGCAGTGCCCCGTCGACAGCGGGGGTTAGCAATCAGCCCCAGCATTTT. Protein sequence: CASSAPSTAGVSNQPQHF.

The J gene is TRBJ1-1, the V gene TRBV9; D unclear. The V end was cut by 1 base, the J end by 4 bases, with 5 bases between. The germline V gene has CDR1 SGDLS and CDR2 YYNGEE. This CDR3 contains 12 residues. In nucleotides, the CDR3 is TGTGCCAGCAGCGTACGTAGCACTGAAGCTTTCTTT. Translation gives CASSVRSTEAFF.

This chain connects TRBV28 to TRBJ1-6; unclear D gene. The V end was cut by 6 bases, the J end by 2 bases, with 17 bases between. The CDR3 sequence is 17 residues long. CDR1 is MDHEN, CDR2 SYDVKM, per germline. DNA of the CDR3: TGTGCCAGCAGCGAGGGTGGAAGATCTACCTATAATTCACCCCTCCACTTT. This sequence encodes CASSEGGRSTYNSPLHF.

This clone was seen a few times. The CDR3 nucleotides are TGCGCCAGCAGCGGACAGTCTCCTGGCACAGATACGCAGTATTTT. Its translation is CASSGQSPGTDTQYF. This rearrangement joins TRBV5-1 to TRBJ2-3; a possible D gene is TRBD1 (6 bases). V was trimmed by 4 bases and J by 1 base, leaving 13 bases between them. Germline V gives CDR1 SGHRS, CDR2 YFSETQ. The CDR3 contains 15 residues.

The chain recombines TRBV5-1 with TRBJ2-2, with D perhaps TRBD2 (5 bases). The germline V and J ends were trimmed by 7 bases and 5 bases, with 15 bases remaining between them. The CDR3 has 14 residues. The V gene's germline CDR1 is SGHRS and CDR2 YFSETQ. DNA for the CDR3: TGCGCCAGCGCTCCTGAAGGGAGTACCGGGGAGCTGTTTTTT. It yields the protein CASAPEGSTGELFF.

The chain is built from TRBV18 and TRBJ2-2; TRBD1 matches at 7 bases. The germline V gene encodes CDR1 KGHSH and CDR2 LQKENI. There are 15 residues in the CDR3. The trim removed 1 base at V and 5 bases at J, leaving 4 bases unmatched. The CDR3 is CASSPLGQATGELFF. Here the CDR3 DNA reads TGTGCCAGCTCACCACTCGGACAGGCTACCGGGGAGCTGTTTTTT.

The chain is built from TRBV18 and TRBJ2-5; TRBD2 agrees at 15 bases. The CDR3 runs to 16 residues. With 0 bases clipped from V and 5 bases from J, the junction kept 1 base outside the gene matches. CDR1 and CDR2 (germline): KGHSH, LQKENI. CDR3 in amino acids: CASSPPGTSGRETQYF. The CDR3 DNA sequence: TGTGCCAGCTCACCACCTGGGACTAGCGGGAGGGAGACCCAGTACTTC. The whole variable domain, remainder taken from reference TRBV18 and TRBJ2-5, is NAGVMQNPRHLVRRRGQEARLRCSPMKGHSHVYWYRQLPEEGLKFMVYLQKENIIDESGMPKERFSAEFPKEGPSILRIQQVVRGDSAAYFCASSPPGTSGRETQYFGPGTRLLVL.

V usage is TRBV7-8 and J usage is TRBJ2-1; TRBD2 aligns across 12 bases. The CDR3 runs 16 residues. The germline gives CDR1 SGHVS, CDR2 FQNEAQ. V was clipped by 3 bases and J by 7 bases; unmatched bases: 7. The CDR3 sequence: CASSLSSGGAGNEQFF. In nucleotides, the CDR3 is TGTGCCAGCAGCTTGTCTAGCGGGGGGGCCGGAAATGAGCAGTTCTTC.

The chain links TRBV19 to TRBJ1-4, with D perhaps TRBD1 (6 bases). The germline V gene encodes CDR1 LNHDA and CDR2 SQIVND (reference sequence). This CDR3 is built from 14 residues. Trimming cost V 10 bases and J 5 bases, with 17 bases left between them. CDR3 nucleotides: TGTGCCATCTCCCCGACCGGGACAAATGAAAAACTGTTTTTT. This codes for CAISPTGTNEKLFF.

The table lists this clone with a few counts. The V gene is TRBV5-1, the J gene TRBJ1-5; the D gene is possibly TRBD1 (6 bases). This CDR3 has 15 residues. V lost 0 bases and J 4 bases, leaving 11 bases between the germline ends. In germline, CDR1 is SGHRS, CDR2 YFSETQ. The CDR3 DNA reads as TGCGCCAGCAGCTTGGCCTCAGGGGCTAATCAGCCCCAGCATTTT. Amino acids: CASSLASGANQPQHF.

This rearrangement joins TRBV5-4 to TRBJ1-2; 8 nucleotides line up with TRBD1. The CDR3 is 15 amino acids. Looked up from germline, CDR1 is SGHNT and CDR2 is YYREEE (reference sequence). V dropped 3 bases and J dropped 1; count of bases not matched to a gene: 5. CDR3: CASSSGQGFNYGYTF. The CDR3 DNA follows: TGTGCCAGCAGCTCAGGACAGGGATTTAACTATGGCTACACCTTC.

The rearrangement links TRBV10-1 to TRBJ2-1; 7 nucleotides match TRBD2. V trimming: 8 bases; J trimming: 5 bases; junction bases outside the gene matches: 0. This CDR3 is 11 amino acids long. From germline, CDR1 is WNHNN and CDR2 SYGVQD (reference sequence). For the CDR3, the DNA is TGCGCCAGCGGGGGGGACAATGAGCAGTTCTTC. Translation gives CASGGDNEQFF.

The chain links TRBV18 to TRBJ2-1, with a possible D match to TRBD1 (5 bases). The germline CDR1 and CDR2 sequences are KGHSH and LQKENI. Between the trimmed V and J ends, which lost 4 bases and 6 bases, there was a span of 10 bases. The CDR3 extends over 13 amino acids. The CDR3 loop reads CASSQGLGNEQFF. CDR3 nucleotides: TGTGCCAGCTCACAGGGGTTGGGCAATGAGCAGTTCTTC.

The chain combines TRBV25-1 with TRBJ1-2; 7 nucleotides agree with TRBD1. The CDR3 length is 13 residues. The germline V gene encodes CDR1 MGHDK and CDR2 SYGVNS. Trimming at V came to 5 bases and at J to 6 bases, leaving 6 bases not matched to a gene. Here the CDR3 reads CASSLGQVDGYTF. CDR3 in DNA: TGTGCCAGCAGTCTAGGACAGGTTGATGGCTACACCTTC.

The gene calls are TRBV30 and TRBJ1-5, with a tentative D call TRBD1 (6 bases). The V end lost 2 bases, the J end lost 4 bases, and 21 bases lay between the germline ends. The CDR3 runs to 17 residues. Germline loops: CDR1 GTSNPN, CDR2 SVGIG (reference sequence). CDR3 DNA sequence: TGTGCCTGGAGTACCGGGCGGCCAGGGGATCCAAATCAGCCCCAGCATTTT. This sequence encodes CAWSTGRPGDPNQPQHF.